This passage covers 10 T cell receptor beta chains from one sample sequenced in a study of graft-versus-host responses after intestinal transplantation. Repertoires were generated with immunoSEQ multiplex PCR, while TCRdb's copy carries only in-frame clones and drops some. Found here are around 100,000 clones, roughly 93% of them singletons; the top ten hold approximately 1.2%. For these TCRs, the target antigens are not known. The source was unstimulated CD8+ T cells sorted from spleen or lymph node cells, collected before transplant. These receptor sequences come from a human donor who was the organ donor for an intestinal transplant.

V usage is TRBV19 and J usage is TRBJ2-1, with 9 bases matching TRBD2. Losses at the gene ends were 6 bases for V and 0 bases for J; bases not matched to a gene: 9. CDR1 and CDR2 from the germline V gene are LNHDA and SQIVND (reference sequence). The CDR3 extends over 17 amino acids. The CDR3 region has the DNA TGTGCCAGTAGCCCAGTAGCGGGAGAGCCCTCCTACAATGAGCAGTTCTTC. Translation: CASSPVAGEPSYNEQFF.

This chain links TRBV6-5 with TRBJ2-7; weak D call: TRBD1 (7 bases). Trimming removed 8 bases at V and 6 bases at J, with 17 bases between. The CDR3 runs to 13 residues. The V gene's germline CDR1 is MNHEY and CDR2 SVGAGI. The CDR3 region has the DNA TGTGCCAGCCGTGCGGGACAGTTGGTCGAGCAGTACTTC. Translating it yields CASRAGQLVEQYF.

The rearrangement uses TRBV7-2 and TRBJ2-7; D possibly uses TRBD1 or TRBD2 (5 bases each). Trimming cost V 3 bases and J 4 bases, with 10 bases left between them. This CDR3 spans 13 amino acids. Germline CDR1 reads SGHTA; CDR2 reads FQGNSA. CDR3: CASSFGAAYEQYF. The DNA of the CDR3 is TGTGCCAGCAGCTTCGGGGCCGCATACGAGCAGTACTTC.

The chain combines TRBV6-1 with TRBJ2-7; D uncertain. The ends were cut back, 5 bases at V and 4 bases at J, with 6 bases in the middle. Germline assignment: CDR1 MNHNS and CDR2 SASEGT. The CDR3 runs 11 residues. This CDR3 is CASSLGYEQYF. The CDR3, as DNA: TGTGCCAGCAGTCTGGGATACGAGCAGTACTTC.

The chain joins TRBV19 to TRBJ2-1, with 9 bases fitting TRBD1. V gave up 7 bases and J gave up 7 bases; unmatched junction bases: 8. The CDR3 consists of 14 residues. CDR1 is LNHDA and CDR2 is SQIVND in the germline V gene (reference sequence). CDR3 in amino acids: CASTPGDRDNEQFF. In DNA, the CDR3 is TGTGCCAGTACCCCAGGGGACAGGGATAATGAGCAGTTCTTC.

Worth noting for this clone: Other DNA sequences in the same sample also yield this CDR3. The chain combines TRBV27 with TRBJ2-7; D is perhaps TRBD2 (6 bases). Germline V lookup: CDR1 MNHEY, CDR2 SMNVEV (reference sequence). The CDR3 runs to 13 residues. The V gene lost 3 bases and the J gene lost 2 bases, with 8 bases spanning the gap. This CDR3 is CASSFTGAYEQYF. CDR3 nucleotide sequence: TGTGCCAGCAGTTTTACGGGAGCCTACGAGCAGTACTTC.

CDR3 loop: CASSEGQGDTQYF. The CDR3 coding sequence is TGTGCCAGCAGCGAGGGACAGGGAGATACGCAGTATTTT. V usage is TRBV9 and J usage is TRBJ2-3, with 9 bases fitting TRBD1. The germline V gene has CDR1 SGDLS and CDR2 YYNGEE. With V trimmed by 3 bases and J by 5 bases, 1 base remained unmatched. The CDR3 consists of 13 residues.

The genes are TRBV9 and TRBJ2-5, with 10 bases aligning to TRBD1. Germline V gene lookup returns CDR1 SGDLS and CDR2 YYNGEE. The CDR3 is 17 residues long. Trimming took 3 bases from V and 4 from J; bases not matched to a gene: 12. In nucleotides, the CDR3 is TGTGCCAGCAGCGGGGGCCCCAGCGACAGGGGGCTAGAGACCCAGTACTTC. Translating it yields CASSGGPSDRGLETQYF.

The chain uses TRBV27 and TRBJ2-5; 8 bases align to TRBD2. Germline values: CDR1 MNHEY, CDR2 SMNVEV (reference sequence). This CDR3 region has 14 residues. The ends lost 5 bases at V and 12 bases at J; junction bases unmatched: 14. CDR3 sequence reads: CASSPSGPGLAEYF. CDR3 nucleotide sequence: TGTGCCAGCAGTCCGTCTGGCCCCGGACTAGCTGAGTACTTC.

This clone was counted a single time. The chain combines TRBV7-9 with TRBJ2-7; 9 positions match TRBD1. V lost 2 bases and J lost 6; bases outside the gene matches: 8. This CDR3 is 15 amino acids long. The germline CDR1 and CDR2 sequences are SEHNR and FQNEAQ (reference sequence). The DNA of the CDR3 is TGTGCCAGCAGCTTACCACAGGGGGCATGGGGCGAGCAGTACTTC. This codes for CASSLPQGAWGEQYF.